This T cell receptor (beta chain) was sequenced for a study of tumor and adjacent non-tumor tissue in lung cancer. Turning to the study itself: The cohort had around twelve adenocarcinoma, a couple of squamous cell and 1 small cell patients. On average, productive TCRbeta reads reached about 4.4 million per sample. Study results and caveats: Significantly higher TCR diversity was found in tumor than normal lung. Normal lung showed higher cumulative top 100 clone frequency than tumor.

TCRbeta libraries were built with three rounds of nested PCR, modified from ARM-PCR. Each CDR3 protein gets one entry after TCRdb re-called the multiplex PCR reads with MiXCR. Of 60,000 to 85,000 distinct CDR3 sequences in the sample, about 80% were seen once. With respect to this clonotype: Its antigen is still unknown. A read error may produce the germline difference seen at one junction end.

Germline V gene sequence: CDR1 DFQATT, CDR2 SNEGSKA (reference sequence). The CDR3 covers 14 residues. RNA was extracted from bulk tissue without any cell sorting. The chain recombines TRBV20-1 with TRBJ2-3, with D perhaps given as TRBD1 or TRBD2 (5 bases each). The sequenced sample consisted of lung tumor tissue. The sequence was collected from a man in his 60s with non-small cell lung cancer. Here the CDR3 reads CSAQGTGPGDTHYF. In nucleotides, the CDR3 is TGCAGTGCCCAAGGGACGGGGCCCGGTGATACGCATTATTTT.